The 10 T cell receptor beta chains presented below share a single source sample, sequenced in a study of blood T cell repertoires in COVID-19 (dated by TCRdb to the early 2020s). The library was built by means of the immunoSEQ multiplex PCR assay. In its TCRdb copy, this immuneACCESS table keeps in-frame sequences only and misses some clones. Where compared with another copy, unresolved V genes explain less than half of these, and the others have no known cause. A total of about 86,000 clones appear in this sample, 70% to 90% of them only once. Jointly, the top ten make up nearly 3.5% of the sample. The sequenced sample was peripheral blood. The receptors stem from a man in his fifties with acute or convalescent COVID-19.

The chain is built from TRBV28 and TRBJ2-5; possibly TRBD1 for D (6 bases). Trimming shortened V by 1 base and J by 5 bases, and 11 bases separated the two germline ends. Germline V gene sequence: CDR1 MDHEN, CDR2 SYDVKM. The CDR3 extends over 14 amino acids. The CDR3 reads CASSLYAGVETQYF. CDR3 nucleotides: TGTGCCAGCAGTTTATATGCAGGGGTTGAGACCCAGTACTTC.

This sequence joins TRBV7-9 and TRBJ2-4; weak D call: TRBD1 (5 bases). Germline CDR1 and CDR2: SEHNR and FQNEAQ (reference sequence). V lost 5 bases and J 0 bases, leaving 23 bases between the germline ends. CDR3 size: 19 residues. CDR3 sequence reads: CASSQPVQRWGLAKNIQYF. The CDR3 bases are TGTGCCAGCAGCCAGCCCGTACAACGATGGGGCCTAGCCAAAAACATTCAGTACTTC.

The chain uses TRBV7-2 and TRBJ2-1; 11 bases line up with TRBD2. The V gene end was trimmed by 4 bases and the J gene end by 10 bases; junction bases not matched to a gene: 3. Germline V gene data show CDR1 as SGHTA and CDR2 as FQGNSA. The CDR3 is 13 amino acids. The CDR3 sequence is CASSSRLAGEQFF. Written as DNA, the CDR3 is TGTGCCAGCAGCTCCCGACTAGCGGGGGAGCAGTTCTTC. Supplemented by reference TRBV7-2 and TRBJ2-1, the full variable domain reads GAGVSQSPSNKVTEKGKDVELRCDPISGHTALYWYRQSLGQGLEFLIYFQGNSAPDKSGLPSDRFSAERTGGSVSTLTIQRTQQEDSAVYLCASSSRLAGEQFFGPGTRLTVL.

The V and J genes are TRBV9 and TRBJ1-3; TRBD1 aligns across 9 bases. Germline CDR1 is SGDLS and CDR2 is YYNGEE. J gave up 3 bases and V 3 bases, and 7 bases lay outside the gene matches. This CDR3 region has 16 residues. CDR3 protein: CASSAPGQGNGNTIYF. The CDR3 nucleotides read TGTGCCAGCAGCGCGCCGGGACAGGGCAATGGAAACACCATATATTTT.

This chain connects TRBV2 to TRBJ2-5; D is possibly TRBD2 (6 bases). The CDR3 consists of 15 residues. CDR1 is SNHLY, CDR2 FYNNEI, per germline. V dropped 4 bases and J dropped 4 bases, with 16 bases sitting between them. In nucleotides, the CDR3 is TGTGCCAGCAGTGGAGGGACTCCCTCAAGAGAGACCCAGTACTTC. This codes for CASSGGTPSRETQYF.

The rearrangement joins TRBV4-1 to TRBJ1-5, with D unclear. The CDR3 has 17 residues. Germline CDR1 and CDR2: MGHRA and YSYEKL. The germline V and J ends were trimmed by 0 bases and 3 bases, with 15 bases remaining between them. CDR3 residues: CASSQESLLQPNQPQHF. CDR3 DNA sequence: TGCGCCAGCAGCCAAGAAAGTCTCCTACAGCCCAATCAGCCCCAGCATTTT.

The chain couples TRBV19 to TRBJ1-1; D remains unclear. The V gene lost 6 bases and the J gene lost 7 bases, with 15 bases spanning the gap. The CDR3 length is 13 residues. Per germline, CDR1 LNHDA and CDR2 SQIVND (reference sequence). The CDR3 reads CASRTEPRNEAFF. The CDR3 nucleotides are TGTGCCAGTAGAACAGAGCCAAGAAATGAAGCTTTCTTT.

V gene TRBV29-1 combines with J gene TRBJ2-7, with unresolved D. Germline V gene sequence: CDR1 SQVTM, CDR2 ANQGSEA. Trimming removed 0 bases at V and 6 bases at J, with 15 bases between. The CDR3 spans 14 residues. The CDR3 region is CSVEDFMGLGEQYF. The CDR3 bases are TGCAGCGTTGAAGACTTTATGGGCCTTGGCGAGCAGTACTTC.

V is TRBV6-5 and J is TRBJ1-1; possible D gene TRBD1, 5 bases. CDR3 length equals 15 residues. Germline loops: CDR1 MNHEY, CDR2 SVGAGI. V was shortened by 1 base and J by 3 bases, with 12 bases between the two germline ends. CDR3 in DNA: TGTGCCAGCAGTTACTGGGGCCTTGGGGACACTGAAGCTTTCTTT. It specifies CASSYWGLGDTEAFF.

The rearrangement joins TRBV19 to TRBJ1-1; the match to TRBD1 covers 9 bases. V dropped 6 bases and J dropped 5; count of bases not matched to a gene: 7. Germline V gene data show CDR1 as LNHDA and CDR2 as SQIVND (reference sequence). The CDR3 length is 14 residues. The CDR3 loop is CASSPGQGGTEAFF. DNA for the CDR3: TGTGCCAGTAGCCCGGGACAGGGCGGGACTGAAGCTTTCTTT.